This T cell receptor beta chain was observed in a study of response to subunit inactivated influenza vaccine (dated by TCRdb to 2017 to 2018). As for the study more broadly: Deep quantitative profiling of the T cell receptor repertoire was used in the study to follow responses to a trivalent subunit inactivated influenza vaccine. The investigation overall reported the following: The authors suggested that each seasonal influenza vaccination may recruit only a limited number of new T cells.

Libraries were made using RT-PCR. Sequencing relied on an Illumina HiSeq 2500. The raw public reads went through TCRdb reprocessing: fastp at Q25, MiXCR clone calling, in-frame beta chains kept. Each entry is one CDR3 protein sequence, shown with its most common DNA and genes. This sample is represented by roughly 190,000 distinct CDR3 sequences; less than 15% of them were singletons. Together, the top ten hold 25% to 35% of the sample. This clonotype was counted only a few times. Its antigen has not been determined. The input lacks base qualities; no much larger clone sits a single base away. The CDR3 spans 15 residues, from the cysteine through the phenylalanine. Solely the CDR3 DNA is kept, with 45 bases framed from the first base. Sequences SGHTA (CDR1) and FQGNSA (CDR2) are obtained from the germline V gene. Trimming leaves V shorter by 3 bases and J shorter by 4 bases, with the junction holding 3 bases beyond the gene matches.

The same data also contributed to another study, on T cells expressing NK-cell markers. The second study's paper adds: The TCR beta cDNA libraries were made using 5'RACE template switching, a step that added both a universal primer site and unique molecular identifiers. In sorted CD3+CD56+NKG2C+, CD3+CD56+NKG2C- and CD3+CD56-NKG2C+ T-cell subsets from about eight donors, TCR beta-chain repertoires were profiled. Seven of the eight sequenced donors were HCMV-seropositive and one was HCMV-seronegative. To restrict sorting to alphabetaTCR-expressing T cells, an anti-gammadeltaTCR antibody was added in several experiments. In several donors, the dominant CD3+CD56+NKG2C+ clonotypes were found to rank among the top 10 CD8+ clonotypes and to make up about 1.0-7.0% of CD8+ T cells. Those dominant clonotypes were again the most abundant among CD3+CD56-NKG2C+ cells in a handful of donors, at about 25-60.1%. Whether the expanded NKG2C-expressing T cell clones were specific for HCMV antigens remained unclear. The study sequenced eight donors, all healthy volunteers chosen at random: three men and five women. HCMV-specific IgG was detected in serum with a commercial ELISA kit to determine HCMV serostatus. Ficoll density gradient centrifugation was used to isolate peripheral blood mononuclear cells from blood. CD4+ and CD8+ T cells were isolated from PBMC by magnetic immunoseparation with Miltenyi isolation kits. cDNA synthesis was primed from the TCR beta constant segment and was followed by two successive PCR amplification steps. Illumina HiSeq 2000/2500, MiSeq or NextSeq was used to sequence libraries as 2 x 150 bp reads. Reads were demultiplexed and grouped by UMI with MIGEC, and clonotypes were assembled and quantified with MiTCR. To exclude erroneous sequences, any TCR cDNA sequence not supported by at least two reads was discarded. Downstream repertoire analysis used the tcR package, and clonotypes were matched across fractions by CDR3 nucleotide sequence plus V segment. Antigen specificity was annotated against VDJdb with VDJmatch, allowing one amino acid substitution in CDR3.

The sequenced sample was CD8+ T cells sorted from PBMCs, obtained roughly 13 days after vaccination. This clonotype originated in a man aged 45-65 years who received an inactivated influenza vaccine. Donor details come from another sample of the same person, matched by shared clones. The rearrangement joined TRBV7-2 to TRBJ2-3; 11 central nucleotides agree with TRBD2. The sequenced DNA: TGTGCCAGCAGCTTTACTAGCGGGGGAGCAGATACGCAGTATTTT. Translated, this gives CASSFTSGGADTQYF.